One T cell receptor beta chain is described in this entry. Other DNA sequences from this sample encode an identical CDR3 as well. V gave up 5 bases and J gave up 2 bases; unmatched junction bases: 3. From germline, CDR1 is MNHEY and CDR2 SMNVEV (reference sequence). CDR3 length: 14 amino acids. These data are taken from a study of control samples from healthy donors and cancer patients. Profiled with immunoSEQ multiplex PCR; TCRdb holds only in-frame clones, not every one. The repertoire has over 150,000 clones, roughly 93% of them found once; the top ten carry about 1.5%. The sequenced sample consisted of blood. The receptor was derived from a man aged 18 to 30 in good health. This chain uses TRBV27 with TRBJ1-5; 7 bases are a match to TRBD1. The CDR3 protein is CASSRQGGNQPQHF. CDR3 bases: TGTGCCAGCAGTAGACAGGGAGGCAATCAGCCCCAGCATTTT.